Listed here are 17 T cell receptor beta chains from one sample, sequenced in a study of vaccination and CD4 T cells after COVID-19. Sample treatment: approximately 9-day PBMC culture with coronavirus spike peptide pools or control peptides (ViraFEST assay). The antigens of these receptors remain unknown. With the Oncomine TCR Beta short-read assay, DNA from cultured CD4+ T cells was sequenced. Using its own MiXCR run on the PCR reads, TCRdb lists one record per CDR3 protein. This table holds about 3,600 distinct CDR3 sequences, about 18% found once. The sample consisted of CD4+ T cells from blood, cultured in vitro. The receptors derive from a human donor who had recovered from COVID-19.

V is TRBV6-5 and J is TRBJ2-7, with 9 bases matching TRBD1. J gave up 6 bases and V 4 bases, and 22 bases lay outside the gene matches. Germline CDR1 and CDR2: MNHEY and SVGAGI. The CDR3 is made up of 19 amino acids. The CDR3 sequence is CASSFLTAGTGRSSGEQYF. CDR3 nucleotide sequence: TGTGCCAGCAGTTTTCTAACCGCCGGGACAGGGAGGTCGTCCGGCGAGCAGTACTTC.

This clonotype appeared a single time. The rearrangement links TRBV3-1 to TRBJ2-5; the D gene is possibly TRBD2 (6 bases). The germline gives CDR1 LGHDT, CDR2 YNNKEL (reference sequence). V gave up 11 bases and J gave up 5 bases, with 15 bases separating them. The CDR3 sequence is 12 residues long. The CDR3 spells CACGVMPETQYF. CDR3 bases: TGTGCCTGCGGGGTCATGCCGGAGACCCAGTACTTC.

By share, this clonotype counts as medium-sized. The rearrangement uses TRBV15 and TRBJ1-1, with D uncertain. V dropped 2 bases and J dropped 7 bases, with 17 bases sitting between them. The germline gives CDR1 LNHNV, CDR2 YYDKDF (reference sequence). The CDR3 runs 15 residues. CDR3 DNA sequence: TGTGCCACCAGCAGATCCCCCGCCGAATCGGGTGAAGCTTTCTTT. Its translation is CATSRSPAESGEAFF.

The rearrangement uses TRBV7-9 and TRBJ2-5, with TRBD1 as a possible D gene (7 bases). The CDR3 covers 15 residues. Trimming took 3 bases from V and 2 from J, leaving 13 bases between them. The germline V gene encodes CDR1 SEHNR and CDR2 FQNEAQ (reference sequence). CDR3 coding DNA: TGTGCCAGCAGCTTGAAGGGGGCGGGACAAGAGACCCAGTACTTC. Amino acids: CASSLKGAGQETQYF.

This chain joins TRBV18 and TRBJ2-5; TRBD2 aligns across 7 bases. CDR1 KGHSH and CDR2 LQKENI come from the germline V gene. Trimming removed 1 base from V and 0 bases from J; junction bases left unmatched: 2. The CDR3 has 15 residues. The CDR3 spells CASSPLGGDQETQYF. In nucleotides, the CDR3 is TGTGCCAGCTCACCACTTGGGGGGGACCAAGAGACCCAGTACTTC.

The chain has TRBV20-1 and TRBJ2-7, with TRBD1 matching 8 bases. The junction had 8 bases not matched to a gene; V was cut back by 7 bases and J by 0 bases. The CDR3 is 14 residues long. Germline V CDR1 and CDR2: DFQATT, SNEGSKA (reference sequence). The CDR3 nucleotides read TGCAGTGTCAATCGACAGGGGAGCTCCTACGAGCAGTACTTC. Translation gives CSVNRQGSSYEQYF.

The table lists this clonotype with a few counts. The CDR3: CAWSQQSEAFF. For the CDR3, the DNA is TGTGCCTGGAGTCAACAGAGCGAAGCTTTCTTT. This chain uses TRBV30 with TRBJ1-1; D is ambiguous. Between the trimmed V and J ends, which lost 2 bases and 8 bases, there was a span of 9 bases. Per germline, CDR1 GTSNPN and CDR2 SVGIG (reference sequence). This CDR3 contains 11 residues.

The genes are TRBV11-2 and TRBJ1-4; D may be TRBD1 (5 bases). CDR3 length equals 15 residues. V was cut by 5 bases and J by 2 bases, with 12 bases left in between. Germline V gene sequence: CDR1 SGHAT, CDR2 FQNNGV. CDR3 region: CASSADGGTNEKLFF. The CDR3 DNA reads TGTGCCAGCAGCGCTGATGGGGGGACTAATGAAAAACTGTTTTTT. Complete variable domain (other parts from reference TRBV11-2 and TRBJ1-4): EAGVAQSPRYKIIEKRQSVAFWCNPISGHATLYWYQQILGQGPKLLIQFQNNGVVDDSQLPKDRFSAERLKGVDSTLKIQPAKLEDSAVYLCASSADGGTNEKLFFGSGTQLSVL.

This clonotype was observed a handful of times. CDR3 sequence: CASSQDAGVYGYTF. The CDR3 DNA reads TGTGCCAGCAGCCAAGATGCCGGGGTCTATGGCTACACCTTC. The V gene is TRBV14, the J gene TRBJ1-2; no definite D call. The germline V gene encodes CDR1 SGHDN and CDR2 FVKESK. The CDR3 is made up of 14 amino acids. Trimming removed 0 bases at V and 4 bases at J, with 9 bases between.

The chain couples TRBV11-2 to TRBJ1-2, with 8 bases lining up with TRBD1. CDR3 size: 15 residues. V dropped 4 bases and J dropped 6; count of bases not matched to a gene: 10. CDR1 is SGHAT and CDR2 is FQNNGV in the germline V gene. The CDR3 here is CASSSHTRQGNGYTF. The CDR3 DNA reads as TGTGCCAGCAGCTCCCACACAAGACAGGGGAATGGCTACACCTTC. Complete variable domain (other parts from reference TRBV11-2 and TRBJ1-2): EAGVAQSPRYKIIEKRQSVAFWCNPISGHATLYWYQQILGQGPKLLIQFQNNGVVDDSQLPKDRFSAERLKGVDSTLKIQPAKLEDSAVYLCASSSHTRQGNGYTFGSGTRLTVV.

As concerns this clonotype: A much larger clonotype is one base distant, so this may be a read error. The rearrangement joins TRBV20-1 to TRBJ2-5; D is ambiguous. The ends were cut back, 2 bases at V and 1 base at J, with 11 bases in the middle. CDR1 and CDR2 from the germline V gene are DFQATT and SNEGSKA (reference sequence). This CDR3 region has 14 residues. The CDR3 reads CSARSGASQETQYF. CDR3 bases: TGCAGTGCTAGATCAGGTGCTAGCCAAGAGACCCAGTACTTC.

CDR3 region: CASSGPDRGYYNEQFF. CDR3 DNA sequence: TGTGCCAGCAGCGGCCCGGACAGGGGATATTACAATGAGCAGTTCTTC. V usage is TRBV9 and J usage is TRBJ2-1; 9 bases line up with TRBD1. CDR1 and CDR2 (germline): SGDLS, YYNGEE. The junction had 8 bases not matched to a gene; V was cut back by 3 bases and J by 4 bases. This CDR3 comprises 16 residues.

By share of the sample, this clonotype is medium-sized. The CDR3 sequence is CGTRKGGGGNQPQHF. For the CDR3, the DNA is TGTGGGACACGGAAGGGGGGAGGTGGCAATCAGCCCCAGCATTTT. The chain carries TRBV27 and TRBJ1-5; tentatively, D is TRBD1 (6 bases). The CDR3 is made up of 15 amino acids. Germline V gene lookup returns CDR1 MNHEY and CDR2 SMNVEV (reference sequence).

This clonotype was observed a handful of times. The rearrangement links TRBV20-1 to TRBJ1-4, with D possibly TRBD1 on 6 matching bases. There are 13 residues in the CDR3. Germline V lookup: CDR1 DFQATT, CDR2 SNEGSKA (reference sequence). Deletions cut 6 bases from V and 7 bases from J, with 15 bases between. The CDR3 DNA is TGCAGTGCCCTACAGGGTCAGGGTGAAAAACTGTTTTTT. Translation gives CSALQGQGEKLFF.

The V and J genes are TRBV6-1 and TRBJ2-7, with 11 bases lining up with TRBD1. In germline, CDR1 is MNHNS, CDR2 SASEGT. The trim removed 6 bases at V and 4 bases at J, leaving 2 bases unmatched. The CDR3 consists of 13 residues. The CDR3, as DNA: TGTGCCAGCAGAGGGACAGGGGGTTACGAGCAGTACTTC. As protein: CASRGTGGYEQYF.

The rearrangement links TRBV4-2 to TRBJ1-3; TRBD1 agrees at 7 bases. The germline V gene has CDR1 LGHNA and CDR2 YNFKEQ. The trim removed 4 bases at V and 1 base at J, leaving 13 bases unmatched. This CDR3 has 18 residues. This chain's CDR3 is CASSRDTPTGWSGNTIYF. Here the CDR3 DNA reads TGTGCCAGCAGCCGAGATACTCCGACAGGGTGGTCTGGAAACACCATATATTTT.

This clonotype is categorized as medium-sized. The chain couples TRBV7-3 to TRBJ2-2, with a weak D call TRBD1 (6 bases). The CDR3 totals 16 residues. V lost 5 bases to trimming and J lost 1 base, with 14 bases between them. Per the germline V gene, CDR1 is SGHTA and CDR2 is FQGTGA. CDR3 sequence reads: CASSLQGLRNTGELFF. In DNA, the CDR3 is TGTGCCAGCAGCCTTCAGGGGCTCCGGAACACCGGGGAGCTGTTTTTT.